This T cell receptor beta chain was recorded in a study of cytomegalovirus exposure and HLA in healthy donors. Study at large: The early release's HLA-typed donors yielded approximately 81 million unique TCRs.

Amplification used 60 Vbeta primers and 13 Jbeta primers. The repertoire was sequenced with immunoSEQ multiplex PCR; TCRdb's copy has only in-frame clones and lacks some. Here the sample spans some 150,000 clones, 60% to 80% being singletons. This CDR3 contains 14 residues. Germline V gene sequence: CDR1 WNHNN, CDR2 SYGVQD (reference sequence). Germline trimming cut 6 bases from V and 4 bases from J; bases unmatched to any gene: 5. General study results and limits: Several of the most significant clusters appeared linked to common viral pathogens, based on a later analysis. Later analysis reportedly placed an Asian-associated ancestry cluster below the roughly 670-donor mean in N-insertions.

In the case of this clone: Antigen specificity is unknown.

This clonotype originated in a male donor in good health and CMV-seronegative. The sample consisted of PBMCs. The V and J genes are TRBV10-1 and TRBJ1-5, with 8 bases lining up with TRBD1. This chain's CDR3 is CASRVTGGNQPQHF. CDR3 DNA: TGCGCCAGCAGAGTAACAGGGGGAAATCAGCCCCAGCATTTT.